The 25 T cell receptor beta chains below come from one sample, sequenced in a study of cytomegalovirus exposure and HLA in healthy donors. In the PCR, 60 Vbeta and 13 Jbeta primers were used. Produced via immunoSEQ multiplex PCR; TCRdb's table is partial and in-frame only. The sample consists of 65,000 to 80,000 clones, almost 80% of them appearing once. Sample: PBMCs. Receptor source: a woman aged 40 to 50 in good health and CMV-seropositive.

The chain combines TRBV30 with TRBJ2-7; a possible D gene is TRBD2 (6 bases). This CDR3 contains 14 residues. Germline CDR1 is GTSNPN and CDR2 is SVGIG (reference sequence). V lost 0 bases and J lost 1, with 10 bases in between. The CDR3: CAWSVAGRSYEQYF. CDR3 nucleotide sequence: TGTGCCTGGAGTGTAGCAGGGAGGTCCTACGAGCAGTACTTC.

The V gene is TRBV14, the J gene TRBJ2-6; 8 bases agree with TRBD1. The V and J ends lost 4 bases and 2 bases, in that order; junction bases with no gene match: 13. Per the germline V gene, CDR1 is SGHDN and CDR2 is FVKESK. The CDR3 is 19 amino acids. For the CDR3, the DNA is TGTGCCAGCAGCCCTCACCTCGGACAGGGTGGGCCTGGGGCCAACGTCCTGACTTTC. Protein sequence: CASSPHLGQGGPGANVLTF.

The CDR3 is CASSNRDRAAYEQYF. In DNA form, the CDR3 reads TGTGCCAGCAGTAACCGGGACAGGGCCGCCTACGAGCAGTACTTC. The rearrangement joins TRBV6-5 to TRBJ2-7; TRBD1 agrees at 9 bases. The CDR3 loop spans 15 amino acids. The ends lost 5 bases at V and 2 bases at J; junction bases unmatched: 7. CDR1 MNHEY and CDR2 SVGAGI come from the germline V gene.

This clone was seen once. This chain uses TRBV2 with TRBJ2-2, with D possibly TRBD1 on 5 matching bases. The germline gives CDR1 SNHLY, CDR2 FYNNEI. The CDR3 length is 15 residues. Trimming stripped 8 bases from V and 2 bases from J, with 15 bases between. CDR3 sequence: CASRAQGDNTGELFF. DNA of the CDR3: TGTGCCAGCCGGGCCCAGGGCGACAACACCGGGGAGCTGTTTTTT.

V and J are TRBV30 and TRBJ1-1; 10 positions agree with TRBD1. The germline V gene has CDR1 GTSNPN and CDR2 SVGIG (reference sequence). V lost 8 bases and J lost 0; bases outside the gene matches: 9. The CDR3 spans 15 residues. The CDR3 region has the DNA TGTGCCCGATCAGGACAGGGGGGCATGAACACTGAAGCTTTCTTT. This encodes CARSGQGGMNTEAFF.

J is TRBJ2-2 and V is TRBV27; possibly TRBD1 for D (6 bases). V lost 5 bases, J lost 6 bases, and 16 bases lay in between. This CDR3 region has 15 residues. CDR1 and CDR2 from the germline V gene are MNHEY and SMNVEV (reference sequence). In DNA form, the CDR3 reads TGTGCCAGCAGTCGTGTGGGGGCGCATCCCGGGGAGCTGTTTTTT. Translation: CASSRVGAHPGELFF.

The CDR3 is CASSLLPSSGANVLTF. The CDR3 nucleotides are TGCGCCAGCAGCCTCCTCCCTTCCTCTGGGGCCAACGTCCTGACTTTC. The chain joins TRBV4-1 to TRBJ2-6; D not certain. Trimming took 4 bases from V and 0 from J, leaving 10 bases between them. The CDR3 spans 16 residues. Germline lookup yields CDR1 MGHRA and CDR2 YSYEKL.

The rearrangement links TRBV6-5 to TRBJ2-1, with D uncertain. V lost 4 bases and J lost 10, with 8 bases in between. Germline V gene lookup returns CDR1 MNHEY and CDR2 SVGAGI. The CDR3 runs 11 residues. The CDR3 DNA sequence: TGTGCCAGCAGTTCTCTTCGGGAGCAGTTCTTC. Its protein product is CASSSLREQFF.

This clone was seen just once. The V gene is TRBV18, the J gene TRBJ2-2; possible D gene TRBD1, 5 bases. Germline values: CDR1 KGHSH, CDR2 LQKENI. The V end was cut by 2 bases, the J end by 2 bases, with 12 bases between. This CDR3 is 16 amino acids long. The CDR3 sequence is CASSPSSQGNTGELFF. The DNA of the CDR3 is TGTGCCAGCTCACCAAGTAGTCAGGGAAACACCGGGGAGCTGTTTTTT.

Only a few counts were recorded for this clone. The gene calls are TRBV29-1 and TRBJ2-1, with 11 positions matching TRBD2. The V and J ends lost 7 bases and 15 bases, in that order; junction bases with no gene match: 8. CDR1 and CDR2 from the germline V gene are SQVTM and ANQGSEA. This CDR3 comprises 11 residues. The CDR3 DNA reads TGCAGCGGCGAATCGGGACTAGCGGCGTTCTTC. Translating it yields CSGESGLAAFF.

The chain is built from TRBV2 and TRBJ1-2, with D tentatively TRBD1 (5 bases). V was pared by 5 bases and J by 14 bases, with 15 bases between. Germline V gene data show CDR1 as SNHLY and CDR2 as FYNNEI. This CDR3 is built from 11 residues. Written as DNA, the CDR3 is TGTGCCAGCAGTCAGGGAGGGCTCGGGACCTTC. It codes for CASSQGGLGTF.

In this sample, this clone turned up a few times. This rearrangement joins TRBV18 to TRBJ1-1; weak D call: TRBD1 (6 bases). CDR1 is KGHSH and CDR2 is LQKENI in the germline V gene. The CDR3 spans 15 residues. Between the trimmed V and J ends, which lost 2 bases and 5 bases, there was a span of 15 bases. This CDR3 reads CASSPTSDSGTEAFF. CDR3 in DNA: TGTGCCAGCTCACCAACCTCGGACAGTGGTACTGAAGCTTTCTTT.

This clone occurred a few times. J is TRBJ2-2 and V is TRBV5-6; possibly TRBD2 for D (5 bases). This CDR3 has 13 residues. Trimming stripped 4 bases from V and 6 bases from J, with 10 bases between. CDR1 and CDR2 (germline): SGHDT, YYEEEE. The CDR3 nucleotides are TGTGCCAGCAGCCGACTACTTCCCGGGGAGCTGTTTTTT. Protein sequence: CASSRLLPGELFF.

The gene calls are TRBV30 and TRBJ1-1, with D possibly being TRBD1 (6 bases). V was shortened by 2 bases and J by 1 base, with 11 bases between the two germline ends. The CDR3 is 14 amino acids. The germline V gene encodes CDR1 GTSNPN and CDR2 SVGIG (reference sequence). CDR3 sequence (DNA): TGTGCCTGGAGTCTCTCCAGGGGGAACACTGAAGCTTTCTTT. Amino acid sequence: CAWSLSRGNTEAFF.

The V call is TRBV6-1, the J call TRBJ1-1, with 10 bases identical to TRBD1. The CDR3 has 13 residues. The V gene end was trimmed by 7 bases and the J gene end by 10 bases; junction bases not matched to a gene: 9. The germline V gene encodes CDR1 MNHNS and CDR2 SASEGT. In DNA, the CDR3 is TGTGCCAGCATAGTCCGACAGGGGGCAACAGCTTTCTTT. It encodes CASIVRQGATAFF.

The rearrangement links TRBV30 to TRBJ1-5; D is perhaps TRBD1 (5 bases). The CDR3 spans 17 residues. Germline assignment: CDR1 GTSNPN and CDR2 SVGIG (reference sequence). With 1 base removed from V and 1 base from J, the gap between germline ends came to 17 bases. CDR3 protein: CAWSASREGWSNQPQHF. For the CDR3, the DNA is TGTGCCTGGAGTGCGTCCAGGGAAGGATGGAGCAATCAGCCCCAGCATTTT.

CDR3 nucleotide sequence: TGTGCCAGCAGCTTGGACTCCCCAGATACGCAGTATTTT. Translated: CASSLDSPDTQYF. The rearrangement joins TRBV7-2 to TRBJ2-3, with a possible D match to TRBD2 (5 bases). CDR1 is SGHTA and CDR2 is FQGNSA in the germline V gene. The CDR3 sequence is 13 residues long. Between the trimmed V and J ends, which lost 3 bases and 4 bases, there was a span of 8 bases.

This chain joins TRBV29-1 and TRBJ1-1; D uncertain. In germline, CDR1 is SQVTM, CDR2 ANQGSEA. This CDR3 spans 10 amino acids. Trimming cost V 3 bases and J 3 bases, with 2 bases left between them. CDR3 amino acids: CSVDDTEAFF. CDR3 DNA sequence: TGCAGCGTTGACGACACTGAAGCTTTCTTT.

The gene calls are TRBV6-6 and TRBJ1-2; D uncertain. Trimming stripped 7 bases from V and 7 bases from J, with 16 bases between. The CDR3 runs to 13 residues. Germline-derived CDR1 and CDR2 are MNHNY and SVGAGI (reference sequence). This CDR3 is CASTHRGEGGYTF. CDR3 in DNA: TGTGCCAGCACCCACCGGGGTGAGGGTGGCTACACCTTC.

There are a few counts of this clone. This chain connects TRBV15 to TRBJ2-7; 10 bases line up with TRBD2. V lost 4 bases, J lost 3 bases, and 15 bases stayed unmatched. CDR1 LNHNV and CDR2 YYDKDF come from the germline V gene (reference sequence). This CDR3 comprises 18 residues. This CDR3 reads CATSIGTSARRVNYEQYF. Here the CDR3 DNA reads TGTGCCACCAGCATCGGGACTAGCGCTCGCCGGGTAAACTACGAGCAGTACTTC.

The chain uses TRBV28 and TRBJ2-2; 12 bases are shared with TRBD2. Unmatched junction bases numbered 6, after V lost 8 bases and J lost 5 bases. The CDR3 runs 15 residues. CDR1 and CDR2 (germline): MDHEN, SYDVKM. CDR3 sequence: CASGWTSGMTGELFF. DNA for the CDR3: TGTGCCAGCGGGTGGACTAGCGGGATGACCGGGGAGCTGTTTTTT.

This clone has a single count. The chain employs TRBV9 and TRBJ2-3, with 13 bases aligning to TRBD2. The germline CDR1 and CDR2 sequences are SGDLS and YYNGEE. The CDR3 length is 19 residues. V trimming: 2 bases; J trimming: 0 bases; junction bases outside the gene matches: 9. The CDR3 nucleotides read TGTGCCAGCAGCGTCTCTGGACTAGCGGGAGTCCCGAGCACAGATACGCAGTATTTT. Protein: CASSVSGLAGVPSTDTQYF.

The V and J genes are TRBV10-1 and TRBJ2-7, with TRBD1 matching 8 bases. Germline trimming cut 5 bases from V and 3 bases from J; bases unmatched to any gene: 9. The V gene's germline CDR1 is WNHNN and CDR2 SYGVQD (reference sequence). This CDR3 comprises 15 residues. The CDR3: CASSRREQGGYEQYF. CDR3 DNA: TGCGCCAGCAGTCGACGAGAACAGGGGGGCTACGAGCAGTACTTC.

The rearrangement links TRBV6-5 to TRBJ2-7; maybe TRBD1 (5 bases). With 2 bases removed from V and 3 bases from J, the gap between germline ends came to 8 bases. The CDR3 covers 13 residues. Germline V lookup: CDR1 MNHEY, CDR2 SVGAGI. The CDR3 here is CASSYRQGYEQYF. DNA of the CDR3: TGTGCCAGCAGTTACCGGCAGGGCTACGAGCAGTACTTC.

This clone was picked up a small number of times. This chain joins TRBV5-3 and TRBJ2-3; maybe TRBD1 (6 bases). TRBV5-3 is reported as an ORF; its role is uncertain. V lost 4 bases to trimming and J lost 0 bases, with 9 bases between them. The CDR3 consists of 14 residues. The CDR3 sequence: CARSRTDSTDTQYF. For the CDR3, the DNA is TGTGCCAGAAGCCGGACAGATAGCACAGATACGCAGTATTTT.